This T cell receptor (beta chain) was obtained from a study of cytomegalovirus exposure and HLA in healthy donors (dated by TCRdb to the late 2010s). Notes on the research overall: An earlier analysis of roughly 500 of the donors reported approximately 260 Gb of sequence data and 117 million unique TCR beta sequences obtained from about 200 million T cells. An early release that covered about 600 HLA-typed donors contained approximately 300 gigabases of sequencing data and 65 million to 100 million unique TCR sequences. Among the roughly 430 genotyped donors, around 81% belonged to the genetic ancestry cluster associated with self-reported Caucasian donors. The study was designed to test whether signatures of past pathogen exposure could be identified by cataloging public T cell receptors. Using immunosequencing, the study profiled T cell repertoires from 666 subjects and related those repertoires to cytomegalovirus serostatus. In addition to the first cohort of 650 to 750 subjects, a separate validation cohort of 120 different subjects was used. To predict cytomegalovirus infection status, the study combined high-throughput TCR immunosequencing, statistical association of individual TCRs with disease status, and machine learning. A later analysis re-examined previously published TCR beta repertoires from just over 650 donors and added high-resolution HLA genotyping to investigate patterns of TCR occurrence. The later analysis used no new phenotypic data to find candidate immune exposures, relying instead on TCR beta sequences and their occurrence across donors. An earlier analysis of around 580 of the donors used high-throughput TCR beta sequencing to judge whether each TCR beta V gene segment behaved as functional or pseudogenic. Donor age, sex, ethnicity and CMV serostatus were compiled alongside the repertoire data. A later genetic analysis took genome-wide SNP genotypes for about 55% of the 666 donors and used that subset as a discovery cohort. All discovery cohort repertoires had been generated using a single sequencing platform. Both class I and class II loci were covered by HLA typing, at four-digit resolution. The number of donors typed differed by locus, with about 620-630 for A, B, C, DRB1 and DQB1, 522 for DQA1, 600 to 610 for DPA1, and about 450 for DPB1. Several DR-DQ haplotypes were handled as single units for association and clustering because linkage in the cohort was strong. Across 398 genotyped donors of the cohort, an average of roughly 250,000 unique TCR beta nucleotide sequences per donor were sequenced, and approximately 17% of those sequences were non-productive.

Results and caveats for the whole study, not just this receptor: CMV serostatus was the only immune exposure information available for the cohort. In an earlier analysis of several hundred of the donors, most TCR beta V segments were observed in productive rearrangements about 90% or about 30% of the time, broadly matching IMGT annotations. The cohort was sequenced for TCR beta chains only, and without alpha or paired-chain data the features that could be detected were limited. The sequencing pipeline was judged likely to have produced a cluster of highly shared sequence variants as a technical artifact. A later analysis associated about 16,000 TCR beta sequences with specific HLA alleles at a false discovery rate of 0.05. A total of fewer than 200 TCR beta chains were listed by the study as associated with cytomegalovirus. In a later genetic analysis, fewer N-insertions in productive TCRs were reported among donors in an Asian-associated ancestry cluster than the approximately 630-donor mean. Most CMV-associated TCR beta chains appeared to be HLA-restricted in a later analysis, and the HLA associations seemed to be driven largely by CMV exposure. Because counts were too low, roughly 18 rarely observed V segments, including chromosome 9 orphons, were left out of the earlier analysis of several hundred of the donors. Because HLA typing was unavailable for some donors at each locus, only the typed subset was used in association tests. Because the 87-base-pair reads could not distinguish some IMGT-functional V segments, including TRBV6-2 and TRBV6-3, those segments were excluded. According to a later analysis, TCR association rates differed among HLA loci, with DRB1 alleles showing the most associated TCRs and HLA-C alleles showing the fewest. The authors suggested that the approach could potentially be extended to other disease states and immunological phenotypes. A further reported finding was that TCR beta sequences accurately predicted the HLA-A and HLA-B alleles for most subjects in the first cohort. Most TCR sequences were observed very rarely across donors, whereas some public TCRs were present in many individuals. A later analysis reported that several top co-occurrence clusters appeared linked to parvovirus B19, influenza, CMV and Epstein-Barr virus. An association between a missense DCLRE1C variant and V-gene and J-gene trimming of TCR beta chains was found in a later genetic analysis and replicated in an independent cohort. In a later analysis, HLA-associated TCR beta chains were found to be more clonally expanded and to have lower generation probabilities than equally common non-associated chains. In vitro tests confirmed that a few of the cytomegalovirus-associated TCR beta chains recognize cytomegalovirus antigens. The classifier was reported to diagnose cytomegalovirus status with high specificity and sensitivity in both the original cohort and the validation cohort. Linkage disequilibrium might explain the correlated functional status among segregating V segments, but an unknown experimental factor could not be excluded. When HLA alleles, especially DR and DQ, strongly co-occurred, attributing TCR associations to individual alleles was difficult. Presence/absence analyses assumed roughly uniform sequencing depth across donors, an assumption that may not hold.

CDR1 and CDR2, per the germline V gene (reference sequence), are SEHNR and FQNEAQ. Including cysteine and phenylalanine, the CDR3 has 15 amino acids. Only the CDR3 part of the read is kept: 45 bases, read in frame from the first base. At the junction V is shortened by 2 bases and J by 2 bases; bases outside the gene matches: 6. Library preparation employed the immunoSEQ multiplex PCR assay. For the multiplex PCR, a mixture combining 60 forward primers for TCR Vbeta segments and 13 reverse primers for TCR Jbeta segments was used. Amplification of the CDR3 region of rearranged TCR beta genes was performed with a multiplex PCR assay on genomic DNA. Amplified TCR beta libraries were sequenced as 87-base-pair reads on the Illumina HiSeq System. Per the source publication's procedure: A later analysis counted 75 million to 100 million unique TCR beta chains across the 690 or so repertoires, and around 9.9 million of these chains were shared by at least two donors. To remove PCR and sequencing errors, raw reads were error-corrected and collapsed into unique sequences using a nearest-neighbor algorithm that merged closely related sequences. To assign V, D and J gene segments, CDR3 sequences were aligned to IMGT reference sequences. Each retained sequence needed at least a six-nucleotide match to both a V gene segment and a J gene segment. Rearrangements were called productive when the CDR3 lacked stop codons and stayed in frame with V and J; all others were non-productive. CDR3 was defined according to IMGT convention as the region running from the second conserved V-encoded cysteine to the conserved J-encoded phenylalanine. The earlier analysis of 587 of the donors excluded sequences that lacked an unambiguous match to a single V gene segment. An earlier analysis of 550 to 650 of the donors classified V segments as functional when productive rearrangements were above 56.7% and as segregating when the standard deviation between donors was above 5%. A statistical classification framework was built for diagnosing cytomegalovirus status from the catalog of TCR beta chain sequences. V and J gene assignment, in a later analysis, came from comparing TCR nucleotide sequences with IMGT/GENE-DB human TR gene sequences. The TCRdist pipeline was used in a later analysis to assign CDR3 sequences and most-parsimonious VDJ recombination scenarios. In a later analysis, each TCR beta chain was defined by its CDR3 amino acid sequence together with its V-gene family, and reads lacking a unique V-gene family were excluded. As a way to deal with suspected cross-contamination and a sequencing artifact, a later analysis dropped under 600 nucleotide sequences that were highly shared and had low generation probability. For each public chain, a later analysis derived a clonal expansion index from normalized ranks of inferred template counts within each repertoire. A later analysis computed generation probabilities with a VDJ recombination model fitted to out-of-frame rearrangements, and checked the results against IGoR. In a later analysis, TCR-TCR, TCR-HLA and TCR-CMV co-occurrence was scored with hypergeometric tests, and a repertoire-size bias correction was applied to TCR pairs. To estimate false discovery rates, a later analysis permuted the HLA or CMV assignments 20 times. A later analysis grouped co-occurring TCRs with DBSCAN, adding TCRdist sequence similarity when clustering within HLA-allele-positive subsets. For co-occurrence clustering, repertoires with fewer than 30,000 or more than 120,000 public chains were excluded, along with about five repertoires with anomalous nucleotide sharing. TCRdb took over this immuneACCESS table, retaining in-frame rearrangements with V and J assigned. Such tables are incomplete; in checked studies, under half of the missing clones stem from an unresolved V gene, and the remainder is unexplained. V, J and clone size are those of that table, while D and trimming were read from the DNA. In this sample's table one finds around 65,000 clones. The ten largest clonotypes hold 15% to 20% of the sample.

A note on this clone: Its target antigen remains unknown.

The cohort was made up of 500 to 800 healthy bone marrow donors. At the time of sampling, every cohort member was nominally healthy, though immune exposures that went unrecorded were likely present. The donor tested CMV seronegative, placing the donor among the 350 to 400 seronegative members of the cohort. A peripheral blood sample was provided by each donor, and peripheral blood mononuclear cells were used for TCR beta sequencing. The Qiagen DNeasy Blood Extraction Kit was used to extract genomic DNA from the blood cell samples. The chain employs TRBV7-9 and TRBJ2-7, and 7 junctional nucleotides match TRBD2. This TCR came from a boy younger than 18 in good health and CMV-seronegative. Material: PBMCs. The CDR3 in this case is CASSLSGTTPYEQYF. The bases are TGTGCCAGCAGCTTATCCGGGACTACTCCCTACGAGCAGTACTTC.